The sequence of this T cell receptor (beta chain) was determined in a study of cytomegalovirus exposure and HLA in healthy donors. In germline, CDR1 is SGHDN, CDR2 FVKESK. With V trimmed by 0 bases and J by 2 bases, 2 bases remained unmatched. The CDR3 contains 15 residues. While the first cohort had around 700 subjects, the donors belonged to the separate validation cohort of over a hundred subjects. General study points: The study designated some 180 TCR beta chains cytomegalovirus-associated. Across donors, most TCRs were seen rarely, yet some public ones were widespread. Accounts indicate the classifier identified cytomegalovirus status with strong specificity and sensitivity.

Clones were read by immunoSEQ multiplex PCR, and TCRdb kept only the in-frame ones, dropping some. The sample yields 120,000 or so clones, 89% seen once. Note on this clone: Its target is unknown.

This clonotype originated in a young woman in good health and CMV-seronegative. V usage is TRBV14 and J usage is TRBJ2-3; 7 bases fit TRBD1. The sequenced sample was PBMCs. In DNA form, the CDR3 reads TGTGCCAGCAGCCAAGAACAGGGGCCCACAGATACGCAGTATTTT. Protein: CASSQEQGPTDTQYF.